The source of this T cell receptor (beta chain) is a study of T cells after yellow fever vaccination. For the study at large: Preparation of the low-cell-number fractions used SMART-Seq v4 Ultra Low Input.

From the 5' RACE reads, TCRdb called clonotypes with MiXCR, one entry per CDR3 protein. The table records 250,000 to 300,000 distinct CDR3 sequences, around 8.6% of them present only once. Germline V gene lookup returns CDR1 SGHRS and CDR2 YFSETQ. J was trimmed by 5 bases and V by 3 bases; bases with no gene match: 10. This CDR3 spans 16 amino acids. General observations from the study: Primary-vaccination clones mostly resurfaced post-booster (just under 98% CD4, under 90% CD8). Of the clonotypes, a small share occurred in both CD4 and CD8 compartments. Contaminating bulk clonotypes could be abundant in FACS-sorted repertoires.

This clonotype was observed a handful of times. No antigen is known for it. The clonotype was recovered from a man younger than 30 who received the YFV17D yellow fever vaccine. Sequences were derived from CD4+ T cells sorted from PBMCs, sampled 5 days after the yellow fever booster vaccination. The chain carries TRBV5-1 and TRBJ2-4; 8 positions match TRBD2. CDR3 nucleotides: TGCGCCAGCAGCTCGTCCCTTAGCGGGGCCCAAAACATTCAGTACTTC. It encodes CASSSSLSGAQNIQYF. The full variable domain, completed using reference TRBV5-1 and TRBJ2-4, is KAGVTQTPRYLIKTRGQQVTLSCSPISGHRSVSWYQQTPGQGLQFLFEYFSETQRNKGNFPGRFSGRQFSNSRSEMNVSTLELGDSALYLCASSSSLSGAQNIQYFGAGTRLSVL.